This TCR beta chain was identified in a study of OX40 agonist ivuxolimab in advanced cancers. Study-wide background: Prior anti-PD-1, anti-PD-L1 or anti-CTLA-4 therapy was allowed; 30% to 40% had some.

Only in-frame clones appear in the TCRdb table, and some are missing; sequencing was by immunoSEQ multiplex PCR. The repertoire holds 72,000 or so clones, with around 88% as singletons. The V gene lost 0 bases and the J gene lost 3 bases, with 11 bases spanning the gap. Germline V gene data show CDR1 as GTSNPN and CDR2 as SVGIG (reference sequence). The CDR3 has 15 residues. Regarding the study as a whole: Within 6 weeks, CD4+ and CD8+ blood T cells expanded clonally at 0.1 to 3.0 mg/kg. Low normalized T-cell clonal expansion was also seen in some nonresponders.

As concerns this clone: Its cognate antigen is unknown.

The chain joins TRBV30 to TRBJ2-2; D is undetermined. The source is an adult with an advanced solid tumor such as melanoma, head and neck, liver or kidney cancer. The sample consisted of CD4+ or CD8+ T cells sorted from blood, taken in a trial of the OX40 agonist ivuxolimab. As DNA, the CDR3 is TGTGCCTGGAGTGTCTCCCGCCCACACACCGGGGAGCTGTTTTTT. It is translated as CAWSVSRPHTGELFF.